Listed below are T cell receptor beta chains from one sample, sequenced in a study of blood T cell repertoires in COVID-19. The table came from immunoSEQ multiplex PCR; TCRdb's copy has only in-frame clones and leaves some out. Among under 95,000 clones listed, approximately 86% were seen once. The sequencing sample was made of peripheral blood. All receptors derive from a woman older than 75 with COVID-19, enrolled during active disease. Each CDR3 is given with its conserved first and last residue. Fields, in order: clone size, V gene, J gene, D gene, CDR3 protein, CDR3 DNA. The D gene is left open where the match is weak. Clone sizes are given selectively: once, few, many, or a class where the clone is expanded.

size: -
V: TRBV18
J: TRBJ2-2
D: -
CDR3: CASSPMRGHYTGELFF
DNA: TGTGCCAGCTCACCAATGAGGGGACATTACACCGGGGAGCTGTTTTTT

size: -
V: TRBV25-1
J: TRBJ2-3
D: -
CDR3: CASNPAGSDTQYF
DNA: TGTGCCAGCAACCCGGCGGGTTCAGATACGCAGTATTTT

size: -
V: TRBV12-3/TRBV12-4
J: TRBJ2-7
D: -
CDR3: CASSLGGLGAQYF
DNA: TGTGCCAGCAGCCTAGGAGGGCTGGGTGCGCAGTACTTC

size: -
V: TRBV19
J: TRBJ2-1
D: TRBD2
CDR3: CASRRSSGRYPSYNEQFF
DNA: TGTGCCAGTAGACGTTCTAGCGGGAGGTATCCGTCCTACAATGAGCAGTTCTTC

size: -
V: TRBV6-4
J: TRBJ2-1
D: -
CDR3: CASSLTLTYNEQFF
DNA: TGTGCCAGCAGTTTAACACTAACCTACAATGAGCAGTTCTTC

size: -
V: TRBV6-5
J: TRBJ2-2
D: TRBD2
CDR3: CASSSRLAGDGELFF
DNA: TGTGCCAGCAGTTCCAGACTAGCGGGGGACGGGGAGCTGTTTTTT

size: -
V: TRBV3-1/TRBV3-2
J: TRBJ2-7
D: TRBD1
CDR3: CASSQDDRGNEQYF
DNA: TGTGCCAGCAGCCAAGATGACAGGGGAAACGAGCAGTACTTC

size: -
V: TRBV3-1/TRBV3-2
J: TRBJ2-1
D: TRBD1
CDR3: CASRGTGGLDEQFF
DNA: TGTGCCAGCAGGGGGACAGGGGGTTTGGATGAGCAGTTCTTC

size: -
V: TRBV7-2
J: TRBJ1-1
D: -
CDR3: CASSLEVRASTEAFF
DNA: TGTGCCAGCAGCTTAGAGGTCAGGGCCAGCACTGAAGCTTTCTTT

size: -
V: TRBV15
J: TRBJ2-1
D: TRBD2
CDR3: CATTYSGSYNEQFF
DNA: TGTGCCACCACCTATAGCGGGAGCTACAATGAGCAGTTCTTC

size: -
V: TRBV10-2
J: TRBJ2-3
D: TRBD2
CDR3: CASSDAVREGGRYTQYF
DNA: TGCGCCAGCAGCGACGCCGTGAGGGAGGGCGGCCGGTATACGCAGTATTTT

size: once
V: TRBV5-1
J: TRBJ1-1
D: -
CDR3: CASSGQLNTEAFF
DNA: TGCGCCAGCAGTGGACAGCTGAACACTGAAGCTTTCTTT

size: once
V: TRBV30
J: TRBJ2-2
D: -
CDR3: CAWGGLAAGLFF
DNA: TGTGCCTGGGGGGGACTGGCTGCAGGGCTGTTTTTT

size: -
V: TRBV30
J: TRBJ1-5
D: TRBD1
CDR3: CALDTWTGGNQPQHF
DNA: TGTGCACTGGATACGTGGACAGGCGGTAATCAGCCCCAGCATTTT

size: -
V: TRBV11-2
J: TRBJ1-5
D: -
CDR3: CASSLVLGLSNQPQHF
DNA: TGTGCCAGCAGCTTAGTTCTAGGACTCAGCAATCAGCCCCAGCATTTT

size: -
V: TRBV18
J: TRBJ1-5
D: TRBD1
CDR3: CASSPTGGQPQHF
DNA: TGTGCCAGCTCACCGACAGGGGGTCAGCCCCAGCATTTT

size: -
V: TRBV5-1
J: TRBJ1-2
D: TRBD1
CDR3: CASSLQGASYGYTF
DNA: TGCGCCAGCAGCTTGCAGGGGGCCAGCTATGGCTACACCTTC

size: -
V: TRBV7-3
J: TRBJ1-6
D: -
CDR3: CASSLNAGSSPLHF
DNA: TGTGCCAGCAGCTTAAATGCGGGATCCTCACCCCTCCACTTT

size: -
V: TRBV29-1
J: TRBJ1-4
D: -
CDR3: CSARTRNEKLFF
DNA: TGCAGCGCGCGCACGCGTAATGAAAAACTGTTTTTT

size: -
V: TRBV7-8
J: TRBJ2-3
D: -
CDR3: CASSLSNSGDTQYF
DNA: TGTGCCAGCAGCTTATCTAACTCGGGAGACACGCAGTATTTT

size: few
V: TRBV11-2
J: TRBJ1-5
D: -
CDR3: CASSYSRDQPQHF
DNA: TGTGCCAGCAGCTACTCCCGAGATCAGCCCCAGCATTTT

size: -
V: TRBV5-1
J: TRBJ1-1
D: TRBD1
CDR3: CASSRTGQNTEAFF
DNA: TGCGCCAGCAGCCGGACAGGACAGAACACTGAAGCTTTCTTT

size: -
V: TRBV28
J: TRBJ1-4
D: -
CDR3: CASSTGGSTNEKLFF
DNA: TGTGCCAGCAGTACCGGGGGAAGTACTAATGAAAAACTGTTTTTT

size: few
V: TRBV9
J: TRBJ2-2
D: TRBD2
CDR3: CASQPWGGTGELFF
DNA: TGTGCCAGTCAACCCTGGGGGGGAACCGGGGAGCTGTTTTTT

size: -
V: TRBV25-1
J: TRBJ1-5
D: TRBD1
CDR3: CASSGQGYQPQHF
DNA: TGTGCCAGCAGCGGACAGGGCTATCAGCCCCAGCATTTT

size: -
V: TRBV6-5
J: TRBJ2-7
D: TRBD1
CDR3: CASSYSNRGSYEQYF
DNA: TGTGCCAGCAGTTACTCCAACAGGGGTTCCTACGAGCAGTACTTC

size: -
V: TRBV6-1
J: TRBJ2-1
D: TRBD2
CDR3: CASSGASGGAFGYNEQFF
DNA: TGTGCCAGCAGTGGGGCTAGCGGGGGGGCTTTTGGGTACAATGAGCAGTTCTTC

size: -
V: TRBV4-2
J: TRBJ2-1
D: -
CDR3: CASSQVALTGSRKFF
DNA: TGTGCCAGCAGCCAAGTGGCTCTAACAGGGTCTCGAAAGTTCTTC

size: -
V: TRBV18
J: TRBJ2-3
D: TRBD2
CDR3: CASSPRTSGGPYTQYF
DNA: TGTGCCAGCTCACCAAGGACTAGCGGGGGCCCTTATACGCAGTATTTT